The rows below give T cell receptor beta chains drawn from one sample of a study of technical replicates of blood from a handful of donors. Here immunoSEQ multiplex PCR was the method, and the copy in TCRdb shows in-frame clones only, minus some. Among tens of thousands of clones, roughly 94% were seen once, and the ten largest hold 0.2% to 0.3%. The sequenced sample consisted of T cells isolated from PBMCs. Receptors were obtained from a human donor in good health. CDR3s include the opening cysteine and the closing phenylalanine or tryptophan. The D gene is left open where the match is weak. Clone size, where shown, is once, few, many, or a class for clones that have expanded.

V,size,J,D,CDR3,DNA
TRBV14,once,TRBJ2-5,-,CASSQQTTGRETQYF,TGTGCCAGCAGCCAACAGACTACAGGGCGGGAGACCCAGTACTTC
TRBV7-8,-,TRBJ1-2,TRBD1,CASSLDRGPATF,TGTGCCAGCAGCTTAGACAGGGGGCCCGCGACCTTC
TRBV28,-,TRBJ1-5,TRBD1,CASIPGQGEDQPQHF,TGTGCCAGCATCCCCGGACAGGGAGAAGATCAGCCCCAGCATTTT
TRBV6-1,-,TRBJ1-5,-,CASSPQEISNQPQHF,TGTGCCAGCAGTCCACAGGAGATTAGCAATCAGCCCCAGCATTTT
TRBV4-1,-,TRBJ1-1,-,CASRRSDTEAFF,TGCGCCAGCAGACGTAGCGACACTGAAGCTTTCTTT
TRBV4-1,-,TRBJ1-1,-,CASTQLPYTEAFF,TGCGCCAGCACCCAACTACCATACACTGAAGCTTTCTTT
TRBV2,-,TRBJ1-2,TRBD1,CASSEVDRGYGYTF,TGTGCCAGCAGTGAAGTTGACAGGGGCTATGGCTACACCTTC
TRBV19,-,TRBJ2-1,-,CASSIDITGDTHNEQFF,TGTGCCAGTAGTATAGATATTACGGGAGACACGCACAATGAGCAGTTCTTC
TRBV27,-,TRBJ2-2,-,CASSLRSGVTGELFF,TGTGCCAGCAGTTTACGGTCGGGGGTCACCGGGGAGCTGTTTTTT
TRBV6-5,-,TRBJ2-7,-,CASSYSSAGAVPREYF,TGTGCCAGCAGTTACAGCTCAGCGGGTGCAGTGCCCAGGGAGTACTTC
TRBV5-1,-,TRBJ1-1,TRBD1,CASSLKGQGATEAFF,TGCGCCAGCAGCTTGAAGGGACAGGGGGCCACTGAAGCTTTCTTT
TRBV7-6,-,TRBJ2-3,-,CASSFLSTDTQYF,TGTGCCAGCAGCTTCCTCAGCACAGATACGCAGTATTTT
TRBV5-1,-,TRBJ2-7,TRBD2,CASSGTMDPYEQYF,TGCGCCAGCAGCGGGACTATGGACCCCTACGAGCAGTACTTC
TRBV7-6,-,TRBJ1-1,-,CASSLRSGNTEAFF,TGTGCCAGCAGCTTAAGATCCGGGAACACTGAAGCTTTCTTT
TRBV6-1,-,TRBJ2-5,-,CASSVVGGRETQYF,TGTGCCAGCAGTGTAGTGGGGGGGCGAGAGACCCAGTACTTC
TRBV28,-,TRBJ1-2,-,CATNRDILTF,TGTGCCACAAACCGGGACATTCTCACCTTC
TRBV10-3,-,TRBJ2-1,-,CAISESSNEQFF,TGTGCCATCAGTGAGTCCTCCAATGAGCAGTTCTTC
TRBV6-5,-,TRBJ2-1,-,CASGQATSYNEQFF,TGTGCCAGCGGGCAGGCTACTAGCTACAATGAGCAGTTCTTC
TRBV5-4,-,TRBJ2-5,-,CASSLRGFQETQYF,TGTGCCAGCAGCTTGAGGGGGTTCCAAGAGACCCAGTACTTC
TRBV5-1,-,TRBJ1-1,-,CASSLVPRLGGSDTEAFF,TGCGCCAGCAGCTTGGTCCCCCGCTTGGGGGGGTCGGACACTGAAGCTTTCTTT
TRBV5-5,-,TRBJ2-7,-,CASSLVRGLGEQYF,TGTGCCAGCAGCTTGGTTAGGGGTCTCGGCGAGCAGTACTTC
TRBV7-9,-,TRBJ2-2,-,CASRDGILNTGELFF,TGTGCCAGCAGGGACGGGATCCTTAACACCGGGGAGCTGTTTTTT
TRBV28,-,TRBJ2-3,TRBD2,CASSFERGGTDTQYF,TGTGCCAGCAGTTTCGAACGGGGGGGCACAGATACGCAGTATTTT
TRBV11-3,-,TRBJ1-1,-,CASSFVRGLNTEAFF,TGTGCCAGCAGCTTCGTGAGAGGGCTGAACACTGAAGCTTTCTTT
TRBV2,-,TRBJ2-1,-,CASSEALSWGGEQFF,TGTGCCAGCAGTGAAGCGCTTTCTTGGGGAGGTGAGCAGTTCTTC
TRBV6-5,-,TRBJ2-2,-,CASSYLYSTNTGELFF,TGTGCCAGCAGTTACTTGTACAGTACGAACACCGGGGAGCTGTTTTTT
TRBV11-2,-,TRBJ2-7,TRBD1,CASSLRRDRVDEQYF,TGTGCCAGCAGCTTACGGCGGGACAGGGTCGACGAGCAGTACTTC
TRBV19,once,TRBJ2-3,-,CASSIGEAPFTDTQYF,TGTGCCAGTAGTATAGGGGAGGCACCCTTCACAGATACGCAGTATTTT
TRBV5-6,once,TRBJ2-5,-,CASSLEPEGYQETQYF,TGTGCCAGCAGCTTGGAACCCGAGGGCTACCAAGAGACCCAGTACTTC
TRBV9,-,TRBJ1-2,-,CASSVGYGKGGYTF,TGTGCCAGCAGCGTAGGGTACGGGAAGGGTGGCTACACCTTC
TRBV5-4,once,TRBJ1-1,TRBD1,CASSPGQGGGVAEAFF,TGTGCCAGCAGCCCTGGACAGGGTGGAGGTGTAGCTGAAGCTTTCTTT
TRBV11-2,-,TRBJ1-2,TRBD1,CASSLMYRGLYGYGYTF,TGTGCCAGCAGCTTAATGTACAGGGGGCTCTATGGGTATGGCTACACCTTC
TRBV27,-,TRBJ1-4,TRBD1,CASRTGVNEKLFF,TGTGCCAGTCGGACAGGGGTTAATGAAAAACTGTTTTTT
TRBV27,few,TRBJ2-2,TRBD1,CASSAGGGTGELFF,TGTGCCAGCAGTGCAGGGGGCGGGACCGGGGAGCTGTTTTTT
TRBV5-1,-,TRBJ2-7,-,CASSLPGYEQYF,TGCGCCAGCAGCTTGCCCGGGTACGAGCAGTACTTC
TRBV10-2,once,TRBJ2-5,TRBD2,CASSDPGTTQETQYF,TGCGCCAGCAGTGACCCCGGGACTACCCAAGAGACCCAGTACTTC
TRBV25-1,-,TRBJ1-5,-,CASSTGSPNQPQHF,TGTGCCAGCAGTACAGGGTCCCCCAATCAGCCCCAGCATTTT
TRBV4-1,-,TRBJ1-2,TRBD1,CASSPQGRTGGAKGYTF,TGCGCCAGCAGCCCCCAGGGGAGGACAGGGGGCGCAAAGGGCTACACCTTC
TRBV5-4,-,TRBJ2-1,TRBD1,CASRSTIGTGGYEQFF,TGTGCCAGCAGATCTACCATCGGGACAGGGGGCTATGAGCAGTTCTTC
TRBV19,once,TRBJ2-1,-,CASSIAPGPYNEQFF,TGTGCCAGTAGTATAGCACCAGGCCCCTACAATGAGCAGTTCTTC
TRBV5-1,-,TRBJ2-7,TRBD2,CASSLVLADYEQYF,TGCGCCAGCAGCTTGGTACTAGCGGACTACGAGCAGTACTTC
TRBV28,-,TRBJ2-5,-,CASSPDSQETQYF,TGTGCCAGCAGTCCCGACAGTCAAGAGACCCAGTACTTC
TRBV13,few,TRBJ1-1,-,CASSPYSPQNTEAFF,TGTGCCAGCAGCCCTTACTCTCCTCAGAACACTGAAGCTTTCTTT
TRBV29-1,-,TRBJ2-7,TRBD2,CSVEGGGEYEQYF,TGCAGCGTTGAAGGCGGGGGTGAGTACGAGCAGTACTTC
TRBV28,-,TRBJ2-7,-,CASIDRGQGGLGEQYF,TGTGCCAGCATTGATCGGGGGCAGGGGGGATTGGGCGAGCAGTACTTC
TRBV6-1,-,TRBJ1-2,-,CASSDLAGSDYGYTF,TGTGCCAGCAGTGATCTCGCAGGGTCAGACTATGGCTACACCTTC
TRBV5-4,-,TRBJ2-7,TRBD1,CASSLQGTPYEQYF,TGTGCCAGCAGCTTACAGGGGACACCCTACGAGCAGTACTTC
TRBV10-2,-,TRBJ2-2,-,CASGRGTGELFF,TGCGCCAGCGGAAGGGGCACCGGGGAGCTGTTTTTT
TRBV5-6,-,TRBJ2-2,TRBD2,CASSYIAGGPNTGELFF,TGTGCCAGCAGCTACATAGCGGGAGGGCCGAACACCGGGGAGCTGTTTTTT
TRBV6-1,-,TRBJ1-1,TRBD1,CAIHRGTEAFF,TGTGCCATCCACAGGGGCACTGAAGCTTTCTTT
TRBV29-1,-,TRBJ2-5,TRBD2,CSVVGLLKETQYF,TGCAGCGTAGTGGGACTACTTAAAGAGACCCAGTACTTC
TRBV10-3,-,TRBJ1-1,TRBD1,CAISDTPGGNTEAFF,TGTGCCATCAGTGATACCCCAGGGGGGAATACTGAAGCTTTCTTT
TRBV5-1,-,TRBJ2-7,TRBD1,CASSLGAVGTGYEQYF,TGCGCCAGCAGCTTGGGGGCCGTGGGGACAGGCTACGAGCAGTACTTC
TRBV11-2,-,TRBJ1-2,-,CASSWPEDYYGYTF,TGTGCCAGCAGCTGGCCAGAGGACTACTATGGCTACACCTTC
TRBV29-1,-,TRBJ2-1,TRBD1,CSVDLSGTGANEQFF,TGCAGCGTTGATCTCTCCGGGACAGGGGCTAATGAGCAGTTCTTC
TRBV27,-,TRBJ2-5,TRBD2,CASSARTSGDQETQYF,TGTGCCAGCAGTGCACGGACTAGCGGGGATCAAGAGACCCAGTACTTC
TRBV7-8,once,TRBJ1-1,TRBD1,CASSPGTGVNTEAFF,TGTGCCAGCAGCCCTGGGACAGGGGTGAACACTGAAGCTTTCTTT
TRBV9,-,TRBJ1-5,-,CASSPSGAPGQPQHF,TGTGCCAGCAGCCCATCAGGGGCCCCAGGGCAGCCCCAGCATTTT
TRBV1,-,TRBJ2-3,-,CTSSQLAGELADTQYF,TGCACCAGCAGCCAACTAGCGGGGGAGTTGGCAGATACGCAGTATTTT
TRBV19,-,TRBJ2-2,-,CASSIAGNTGELFF,TGTGCCAGTAGTATAGCGGGGAACACCGGGGAGCTGTTTTTT